The TCR beta chain under discussion was sequenced for a study of cytomegalovirus exposure and HLA in healthy donors. Whole-study findings and limits: Judged likely to be a sequencing artifact was a cluster of highly shared sequence variants.

The PCR made use of 60 Vbeta and 13 Jbeta primers. The method was immunoSEQ multiplex PCR; TCRdb's version includes in-frame clones alone and lacks a portion of them. The sample holds over 150,000 clones, around four fifths seen once. For this clone: What it binds is not known.

Germline V CDR1 and CDR2: SGHDT, YYEEEE. This CDR3 has 12 amino acids. The V end was cut by 0 bases, the J end by 5 bases, with 6 bases between. The chain links TRBV5-6 to TRBJ2-7; D remains ambiguous. Sequenced input: PBMCs. This sequence originates from a girl between 2 and 10 years old in good health and CMV-seropositive. This chain's CDR3 is CASSLVDNEQYF. CDR3 DNA: TGTGCCAGCAGCTTGGTAGATAACGAGCAGTACTTC.